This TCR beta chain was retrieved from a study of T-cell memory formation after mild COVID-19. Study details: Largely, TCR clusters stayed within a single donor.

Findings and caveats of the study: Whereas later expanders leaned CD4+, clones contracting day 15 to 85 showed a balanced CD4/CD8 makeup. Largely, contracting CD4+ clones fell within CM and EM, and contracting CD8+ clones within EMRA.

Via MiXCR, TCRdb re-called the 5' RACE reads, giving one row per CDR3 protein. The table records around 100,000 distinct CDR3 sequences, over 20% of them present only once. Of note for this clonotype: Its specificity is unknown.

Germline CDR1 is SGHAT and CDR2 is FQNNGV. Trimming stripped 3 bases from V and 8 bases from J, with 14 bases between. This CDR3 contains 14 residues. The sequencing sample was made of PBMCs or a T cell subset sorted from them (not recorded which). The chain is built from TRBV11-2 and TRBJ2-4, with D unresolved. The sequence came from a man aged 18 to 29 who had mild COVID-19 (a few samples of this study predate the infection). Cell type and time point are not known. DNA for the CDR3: TGTGCCAGCAGCTTCTCAGGACCTCGGGACATTCAGTACTTC. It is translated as CASSFSGPRDIQYF.